These 16 T cell receptor beta chains originate from one sample sequenced in a study of T-cell reconstitution after alpha-beta-depleted transplantation in children. Preparation of the TCRbeta library was carried out with unique molecular identifiers. Each CDR3 protein gets one entry after TCRdb re-called the PCR reads with MiXCR. Altogether around 580,000 distinct CDR3 sequences are present, 27% being singletons, with the ten largest covering under 45%. The sequenced sample was PBMCs, obtained before TCRalphabeta/CD19-depleted stem cell transplant. The source is a boy under two years old with Wiskott-Aldrich syndrome, due to receive a stem cell transplant.

The chain has TRBV5-1 and TRBJ2-3, with D maybe TRBD2 (6 bases). The CDR3 contains 13 residues. Trimming removed 3 bases at V and 5 bases at J, with 10 bases between. The V gene's germline CDR1 is SGHRS and CDR2 YFSETQ. The CDR3 loop reads CASSSGTEDTQYF. CDR3 DNA: TGCGCCAGCAGCTCCGGGACTGAAGATACGCAGTATTTT.

The chain has TRBV6-2 or TRBV6-3 and TRBJ2-7; D gene uncertain. Trimming shortened V by 3 bases and J by 0 bases, and 9 bases separated the two germline ends. This CDR3 is built from 14 residues. From germline, CDR1 is MNHEY and CDR2 SVGEGT. CDR3 sequence: CASSYYYSSYEQYF. In DNA form, the CDR3 reads TGTGCCAGCAGTTATTATTACAGCTCCTACGAGCAGTACTTC.

The chain employs TRBV20-1 and TRBJ2-7; perhaps TRBD2 as D (6 bases). The CDR3 runs to 13 residues. Germline-derived CDR1 and CDR2 are DFQATT and SNEGSKA (reference sequence). Trimming left V 1 base short and J 3 bases short, with 10 bases between. DNA of the CDR3: TGCAGTGCTAGAGGGGGGGTCCTCTACGAGCAGTACTTC. It translates to CSARGGVLYEQYF.

This sequence joins TRBV10-3 and TRBJ2-1; D gene ambiguous. This CDR3 contains 16 residues. Looked up from germline, CDR1 is ENHRY and CDR2 is SYGVKD. V gave up 4 bases and J gave up 3 bases, with 16 bases separating them. CDR3 DNA: TGTGCCATCAGTGGTCCGCGGAAGTCTCTCTACAATGAGCAGTTCTTC. Residues: CAISGPRKSLYNEQFF.

This rearrangement joins TRBV27 to TRBJ2-1; TRBD1 is a possible D gene (8 bases). Trimming stripped 4 bases from V and 5 bases from J, with 30 bases between. This CDR3 is 20 amino acids long. The germline V gene has CDR1 MNHEY and CDR2 SMNVEV (reference sequence). CDR3 sequence reads: CASSYSPGQVGLVWDNEQFF. DNA for the CDR3: TGTGCCAGCAGTTACAGCCCGGGACAGGTCGGACTAGTCTGGGACAATGAGCAGTTCTTC.

The chain combines TRBV5-1 with TRBJ2-2; TRBD1 might be the D (6 bases). Germline V gene data show CDR1 as SGHRS and CDR2 as YFSETQ. The CDR3 has 16 amino acids. Trimming left V 4 bases short and J 4 bases short, with 17 bases between. The CDR3 here is CASSQRPGQGTGELFF. The CDR3 bases are TGCGCCAGCAGCCAACGACCGGGACAAGGCACCGGGGAGCTGTTTTTT.

This clonotype was recorded at least ten times. DNA of the CDR3: TGCAGTGCGGTAACAGGGGGAACCTACGAGCAGTACTTC. This codes for CSAVTGGTYEQYF. The chain carries TRBV20-1 and TRBJ2-7, with 8 positions matching TRBD1. V shed 6 bases and J 2 bases; nucleotides not matched to a gene: 6. Germline V gives CDR1 DFQATT, CDR2 SNEGSKA (reference sequence). The CDR3 spans 13 residues.

V and J are TRBV19 and TRBJ1-3; D not resolved. Germline V gene lookup returns CDR1 LNHDA and CDR2 SQIVND (reference sequence). The CDR3 runs 16 residues. V was shortened by 9 bases and J by 0 bases, with 18 bases between the two germline ends. CDR3 coding DNA: TGTGCCAGCTCATCGGACGGCGGAATCTCTGGAAACACCATATATTTT. Amino acids: CASSSDGGISGNTIYF.

The genes are TRBV12-1 and TRBJ2-1; TRBD1 is taken as the D call from the table, unchecked against the DNA. TRBV12-1 is marked as a pseudogene. CDR3 length: 17 residues. The CDR3 spells CASSPPRESGPYNAQFF. In DNA, the CDR3 is TGTGCCAGCAGCCCCCCGAGGGAAAGCGGCCCCTACAATGCGCAGTTCTTC.

The chain couples TRBV27 to TRBJ2-5; 9 bases are a match to TRBD2. CDR3 length: 16 residues. The V gene's germline CDR1 is MNHEY and CDR2 SMNVEV (reference sequence). The junction had 9 bases not matched to a gene; V was cut back by 6 bases and J by 1 base. CDR3 sequence: CASRTFGTSLQETQYF. CDR3 DNA sequence: TGTGCCAGCAGAACCTTCGGGACTAGCCTCCAAGAGACCCAGTACTTC.

This clonotype was recorded once. The CDR3 nucleotides read TGTGCCACCAGTGATCACGTTGGGACTAGCGGAAGCAATGAGCAGTTCTTC. Translation: CATSDHVGTSGSNEQFF. This chain connects TRBV24-1 to TRBJ2-1, with 11 bases lining up with TRBD2. Germline lookup yields CDR1 KGHDR and CDR2 SFDVKD. The CDR3 is 17 residues long. V dropped 3 bases and J dropped 6; count of bases not matched to a gene: 9.

The rearrangement joins TRBV12-3 or TRBV12-4 to TRBJ1-2, with 9 bases that match TRBD1. This CDR3 is built from 15 residues. With V trimmed by 6 bases and J by 3 bases, 8 bases remained unmatched. DNA of the CDR3: TGTGCCAGCAGGCCCCGGGACAGGGACTACTATGGCTACACCTTC. Amino acid sequence: CASRPRDRDYYGYTF.

The J gene is TRBJ2-7, the V gene TRBV5-1, with TRBD1 matching 10 bases. Germline CDR1 and CDR2: SGHRS and YFSETQ. This CDR3 has 14 amino acids. The trim removed 4 bases at V and 5 bases at J, leaving 6 bases unmatched. The CDR3 DNA reads as TGCGCCAGCAGCGACCGGGACAGGGGACACGAGCAGTACTTC. This encodes CASSDRDRGHEQYF.

The rearrangement uses TRBV12-3 or TRBV12-4 and TRBJ1-4; 7 bases map to TRBD1. The V and J ends lost 6 bases and 8 bases, in that order; junction bases with no gene match: 9. The CDR3 runs 14 residues. The CDR3 spells CASSRRQGGEKLFF. CDR3 DNA sequence: TGTGCCAGCAGCCGCCGACAGGGAGGCGAAAAACTGTTTTTT.

This chain uses TRBV27 with TRBJ1-4; 7 positions agree with TRBD1. V lost 5 bases to trimming and J lost 2 bases; unmatched junction nucleotides: 8. The length of the CDR3 is 16 residues. Germline CDR1 and CDR2: MNHEY and SMNVEV (reference sequence). As DNA, the CDR3 is TGTGCCAGCAGTGGGGGACAGCAATTCACTAATGAAAAACTGTTTTTT. This sequence encodes CASSGGQQFTNEKLFF.

CDR3 coding DNA: TGCGCCAGCAGCCCATGTCCCACCTGCGAGCAGTACTTC. It specifies CASSPCPTCEQYF. The chain has TRBV5-1 and TRBJ2-7; no reliable D call. V lost 4 bases to trimming and J lost 6 bases, with 14 bases between them. The CDR3 consists of 13 residues. Germline V lookup: CDR1 SGHRS, CDR2 YFSETQ.